This T cell receptor beta chain was captured in a study of blood T cell repertoires in COVID-19. Profiling relied on immunoSEQ multiplex PCR, and the TCRdb table lists in-frame clones only, not all of them. The sample holds over 30,000 clones, more than 70% seen once. Input material: peripheral blood. The sequence derives from a human donor in a cohort sampled during active COVID-19.

DNA for the CDR3: TGTGCCAGTAGTATGGGACTAGCGGGGGCCTACAATGAGCAGTTCTTC. As protein: CASSMGLAGAYNEQFF. The rearrangement joins TRBV19 to TRBJ2-1; TRBD2 matches 14 bases. Germline CDR1 is LNHDA and CDR2 is SQIVND (reference sequence). The CDR3 is made up of 16 amino acids. J was trimmed by 2 bases and V by 3 bases; bases with no gene match: 0.